These 12 T cell receptor beta chains were all obtained from the same sample, sequenced in a study of response to subunit inactivated influenza vaccine. One entry per CDR3 protein, called by TCRdb with MiXCR from the RT-PCR reads. The sample includes more than 700,000 distinct CDR3 sequences, roughly 20% of them seen just once. This specimen consisted of PBMCs from blood, obtained roughly 5 days after vaccination. Source of these receptors: a man aged 50-59 years who received an inactivated influenza vaccine.

This rearrangement joins TRBV29-1 to TRBJ2-7; 7 nucleotides line up with TRBD1. Germline V lookup: CDR1 SQVTM, CDR2 ANQGSEA. CDR3 length: 12 residues. V was clipped by 5 bases and J by 3 bases; unmatched bases: 4. This CDR3 reads CSVRQGFYEQYF. The DNA for the CDR3 is TGCAGCGTTCGACAGGGTTTCTACGAGCAGTACTTC.

CDR3 sequence reads: CASRGTALSKNIQYF. CDR3 DNA sequence: TGTGCCAGCAGGGGGACAGCACTCTCCAAAAACATTCAGTACTTC. The chain recombines TRBV28 with TRBJ2-4, with 7 bases identical to TRBD1. Trimming removed 6 bases from V and 2 bases from J; junction bases left unmatched: 7. Looked up from germline, CDR1 is MDHEN and CDR2 is SYDVKM. This CDR3 is built from 15 residues.

The chain uses TRBV3-1 and TRBJ2-1; maybe TRBD2 (6 bases). V lost 4 bases and J 5 bases, leaving 18 bases between the germline ends. In germline, CDR1 is LGHDT, CDR2 YNNKEL (reference sequence). The CDR3 runs 16 residues. CDR3 in DNA: TGTGCCAGCAGCCGGTTCCTAGCGCGGGGAGACAATGAGCAGTTCTTC. Protein sequence: CASSRFLARGDNEQFF.

This chain links TRBV16 with TRBJ1-1; D gene ambiguous. CDR1 is KGHSY, CDR2 FQNENV, per germline. The CDR3 loop spans 15 amino acids. V lost 0 bases and J 2 bases, leaving 10 bases between the germline ends. This chain's CDR3 is CASSQSAKANTEAFF. The CDR3 DNA reads TGTGCCAGCAGCCAATCGGCCAAGGCAAACACTGAAGCTTTCTTT. The full variable domain, with the rest looked up from reference TRBV16 and TRBJ1-1, is GEEVAQTPKHLVRGEGQKAKLYCAPIKGHSYVFWYQQVLKNEFKFLISFQNENVFDETGMPKERFSAKCLPNSPCSLEIQATKLEDSAVYFCASSQSAKANTEAFFGQGTRLTVV.

This clonotype was recorded at least ten times. J is TRBJ1-4 and V is TRBV29-1, with D perhaps matching TRBD1 (6 bases). The V end lost 6 bases, the J end lost 13 bases, and 21 bases lay between the germline ends. This CDR3 has 13 residues. Germline V lookup: CDR1 SQVTM, CDR2 ANQGSEA. The CDR3 sequence: CSVLRDLGGGLFF. The CDR3 DNA reads as TGCAGCGTCCTCCGGGACCTTGGGGGCGGACTGTTTTTT.

This clonotype was seen a single time. Here the CDR3 reads CSAYDRDEQYF. CDR3 DNA sequence: TGCAGTGCTTACGACAGGGACGAGCAGTACTTC. The rearrangement joins TRBV20-1 to TRBJ2-7; 7 bases align to TRBD1. J lost 5 bases, V lost 5 bases, and 3 bases had no gene match. The CDR3 contains 11 residues. The V gene's germline CDR1 is DFQATT and CDR2 SNEGSKA (reference sequence).

This clonotype was recorded a few times. V gene TRBV7-8 combines with J gene TRBJ2-4, with no clear D. The V end was cut by 5 bases, the J end by 9 bases, with 23 bases between. This CDR3 is built from 16 residues. Germline lookup yields CDR1 SGHVS and CDR2 FQNEAQ. DNA of the CDR3: TGTGCCAGCAGCCAGGAACCGGACGGCGGACGAAGCATTCAGTACTTC. This encodes CASSQEPDGGRSIQYF.

This chain uses TRBV6-2 or TRBV6-3 with TRBJ2-7, with 10 bases identical to TRBD2. J was trimmed by 4 bases and V by 3 bases; bases with no gene match: 15. The CDR3 sequence is 18 residues long. Germline loops: CDR1 MNHEY, CDR2 SVGEGT. This chain's CDR3 is CASSYGTATGTSAYEQYF. In DNA form, the CDR3 reads TGTGCCAGCAGTTATGGGACAGCCACCGGGACTAGCGCGTACGAGCAGTACTTC.

This clonotype was observed a handful of times. The chain couples TRBV20-1 to TRBJ2-5; TRBD2 matches at 11 bases. J gave up 0 bases and V 0 bases, and 6 bases lay outside the gene matches. CDR1 is DFQATT, CDR2 SNEGSKA, per germline (reference sequence). CDR3 length: 17 residues. This CDR3 reads CSARDRPSGGYQETQYF. The CDR3 nucleotides read TGCAGTGCTAGAGACCGCCCTAGCGGGGGGTACCAAGAGACCCAGTACTTC.

This clonotype was counted between two and nine times. The rearrangement links TRBV27 to TRBJ2-1, with a tentative D call TRBD1 (5 bases). The germline V gene encodes CDR1 MNHEY and CDR2 SMNVEV (reference sequence). The CDR3 covers 15 residues. Trimming left V 3 bases short and J 2 bases short, with 11 bases between. This CDR3 reads CASSFETATYNEQFF. In nucleotides, the CDR3 is TGTGCCAGCAGTTTTGAGACAGCGACCTACAATGAGCAGTTCTTC.

The chain recombines TRBV29-1 with TRBJ2-2; no firm D call. Per the germline V gene, CDR1 is SQVTM and CDR2 is ANQGSEA. This CDR3 spans 11 amino acids. Deletions cut 6 bases from V and 6 bases from J, with 8 bases between. The CDR3 sequence: CSVLRSGELFF. DNA for the CDR3: TGCAGCGTACTACGGTCCGGGGAGCTGTTTTTT.

V is TRBV2 and J is TRBJ1-1; D call uncertain. Germline assignment: CDR1 SNHLY and CDR2 FYNNEI. The CDR3 consists of 11 residues. V was clipped by 9 bases and J by 3 bases, with 8 bases between them. The CDR3 loop reads CAREVHTEAFF. The CDR3 DNA reads as TGTGCCAGAGAGGTTCACACTGAAGCTTTCTTT.